Below, 32 T cell receptor beta chains from the same sample are listed, as sequenced in a study of shared clonotypes between healthy human individuals (dated by TCRdb to 2019 to 2021). The library relied on the immunoSEQ multiplex PCR assay. TCRdb took over this immuneACCESS table, retaining in-frame rearrangements with V and J assigned. Such tables are incomplete; in checked studies, under half of the missing clones stem from an unresolved V gene, and the remainder is unexplained. Within this sample are millions of clones, with 95% of them counted one time only. In total, the top ten clones hold approximately 0.13% of the sample. Sequencing used naive CD4+ T cells sorted from blood. Read against the paper, the sample's cell subset or site label means: CD45RA+ positively selected. Receptor source: a man younger than 35 in good health.

The rearrangement links TRBV7-2 to TRBJ1-1, with D maybe TRBD1 (5 bases). Germline loops: CDR1 SGHTA, CDR2 FQGNSA. With 5 bases removed from V and 1 base from J, the gap between germline ends came to 14 bases. The CDR3 is 15 residues long. The CDR3 DNA reads TGTGCCAGCAGCCCAGGGATCATAAGGAACACTGAAGCTTTCTTT. Residues: CASSPGIIRNTEAFF.

The chain has TRBV7-2 and TRBJ2-4; D may be TRBD1 or TRBD2 (5 bases each). The CDR3 totals 13 residues. Trimming pared 0 bases from V and 9 bases from J, leaving 9 bases between. Germline V lookup: CDR1 SGHTA, CDR2 FQGNSA. The CDR3 here is CASSLARDGIQYF. The CDR3 DNA reads TGTGCCAGCAGCTTAGCCCGGGACGGCATTCAGTACTTC.

On this clone: This sample includes further DNA sequences coding for the same CDR3. This chain connects TRBV27 to TRBJ1-1, with D perhaps matching TRBD1 (6 bases). V lost 3 bases, J lost 2 bases, and 10 bases lay in between. Germline V lookup: CDR1 MNHEY, CDR2 SMNVEV (reference sequence). This CDR3 comprises 14 residues. The CDR3 sequence: CASSFDRLNTEAFF. DNA for the CDR3: TGTGCCAGCAGTTTCGACAGGTTAAACACTGAAGCTTTCTTT.

V is TRBV19 and J is TRBJ2-7; TRBD2 matches at 11 bases. The CDR3 has 15 residues. Germline values: CDR1 LNHDA, CDR2 SQIVND (reference sequence). The V gene end was trimmed by 3 bases and the J gene end by 6 bases; junction bases not matched to a gene: 7. CDR3 in amino acids: CASSIPTSGTSEQYF. CDR3 in DNA: TGTGCCAGTAGTATCCCGACTAGCGGGACCTCCGAGCAGTACTTC. The full variable domain, rest sourced from reference TRBV19 and TRBJ2-7, is DGGITQSPKYLFRKEGQNVTLSCEQNLNHDAMYWYRQDPGQGLRLIYYSQIVNDFQKGDIAEGYSVSREKKESFPLTVTSAQKNPTAFYLCASSIPTSGTSEQYFGPGTRLTVT.

This chain links TRBV12-5 with TRBJ2-1; D tentatively fits TRBD1 or TRBD2 (5 bases each). CDR3 length: 15 residues. Germline lookup yields CDR1 LGHNT and CDR2 FRNRAP. Trimming stripped 4 bases from V and 9 bases from J, with 19 bases between. The CDR3 loop is CASGSGTDRGSEQFF. The CDR3 region has the DNA TGTGCTAGTGGTTCAGGGACGGACCGGGGTAGTGAGCAGTTCTTC.

The V call is TRBV4-1, the J call TRBJ1-6; D ambiguous. Deletions cut 7 bases from V and 5 bases from J, with 12 bases between. CDR1 is MGHRA and CDR2 is YSYEKL in the germline V gene. The CDR3 loop spans 14 amino acids. The CDR3 region has the DNA TGCGCCAGCAATCCCGGACCACATAATTCACCCCTCCACTTT. Amino acids: CASNPGPHNSPLHF.

CDR3 coding DNA: TGTGCCTGGAGTGTTAGCCGGACAGGATCCGATCAGCCCCAGCATTTT. This sequence encodes CAWSVSRTGSDQPQHF. The rearrangement joins TRBV30 to TRBJ1-5, with TRBD1 matching over 7 bases. V gave up 0 bases and J gave up 5 bases; unmatched junction bases: 10. This CDR3 comprises 16 residues. CDR1 is GTSNPN, CDR2 SVGIG, per germline (reference sequence). The entire variable domain, with the rest obtained from reference TRBV30 and TRBJ1-5, is as follows: SQTIHQWPATLVQPVGSPLSLECTVEGTSNPNLYWYRQAAGRGLQLLFYSVGIGQISSEVPQNLSASRPQDRQFILSSKKLLLSDSGFYLCAWSVSRTGSDQPQHFGDGTRLSIL.

The chain carries TRBV7-9 and TRBJ2-5; 7 bases fit TRBD2. Germline lookup yields CDR1 SEHNR and CDR2 FQNEAQ (reference sequence). The junction had 10 bases not matched to a gene; V was cut back by 2 bases and J by 4 bases. This CDR3 region has 16 residues. The chain's CDR3 is CASSLLVGGPGETQYF. In nucleotides, the CDR3 is TGTGCCAGCAGCTTATTGGTGGGAGGGCCCGGAGAGACCCAGTACTTC.

The J gene is TRBJ1-1, the V gene TRBV11-2; D gene ambiguous. The V end was cut by 5 bases, the J end by 0 bases, with 10 bases between. The CDR3 is 14 amino acids. Looked up from germline, CDR1 is SGHAT and CDR2 is FQNNGV. This CDR3 is CASSLGRMNTEAFF. CDR3 coding DNA: TGTGCCAGCAGCCTGGGCAGGATGAACACTGAAGCTTTCTTT.

V is TRBV6-5 and J is TRBJ1-1; TRBD1 aligns across 9 bases. The CDR3 covers 12 residues. Trimming took 6 bases from V and 7 from J; bases not matched to a gene: 3. Germline V CDR1 and CDR2: MNHEY, SVGAGI. CDR3 in DNA: TGTGCCAGCAGGGGACAGGGAGATGAAGCTTTCTTT. Translation gives CASRGQGDEAFF.

J is TRBJ1-5 and V is TRBV27, with D uncertain. Germline lookup yields CDR1 MNHEY and CDR2 SMNVEV (reference sequence). This CDR3 spans 14 amino acids. Deletions cut 6 bases from V and 2 bases from J, with 11 bases between. The CDR3 is CASSSDTRNQPQHF. The CDR3 nucleotides are TGTGCCAGCAGCTCTGACACGCGCAATCAGCCCCAGCATTTT.

The chain combines TRBV5-1 with TRBJ2-4; 10 bases are shared with TRBD1. V lost 2 bases and J lost 7; bases outside the gene matches: 9. There are 16 residues in the CDR3. The germline CDR1 and CDR2 sequences are SGHRS and YFSETQ. CDR3 coding DNA: TGCGCCAGCAGCTTCGGTGGACAGGGGGATAGGAACATTCAGTACTTC. Its protein is CASSFGGQGDRNIQYF.

The chain uses TRBV5-6 and TRBJ2-5; possibly TRBD2 for D (5 bases). CDR1 SGHDT and CDR2 YYEEEE come from the germline V gene. The CDR3 has 15 amino acids. Between the trimmed V and J ends, which lost 0 bases and 1 base, there was a span of 10 bases. Written as DNA, the CDR3 is TGTGCCAGCAGCTTGGGGGTAGCGAGCCAAGAGACCCAGTACTTC. This gives the protein CASSLGVASQETQYF.

As concerns this clone: Other nucleotide sequences from this sample produce the same CDR3. The chain combines TRBV18 with TRBJ1-2, with D hard to call. The V gene's germline CDR1 is KGHSH and CDR2 LQKENI. V shed 6 bases and J shed 2 bases, with 10 bases lying between them. The CDR3 is made up of 13 amino acids. CDR3: CASSPGSNYGYTF. The CDR3 region has the DNA TGTGCCAGCTCCCCGGGGAGCAACTATGGCTACACCTTC.

The V gene is TRBV6-5, the J gene TRBJ2-7; D is tentatively TRBD1 or TRBD2 (5 bases each). In germline, CDR1 is MNHEY, CDR2 SVGAGI. The CDR3 runs to 15 residues. Deletions cut 1 base from V and 7 bases from J, with 17 bases between. CDR3 in DNA: TGTGCCAGCAGTTACTACTCCGGGACGACCAGGGAGCAGTACTTC. Residues: CASSYYSGTTREQYF.

CDR3 sequence: CASSLFITGELFF. CDR3 sequence (DNA): TGCGCCAGCAGCTTGTTTATTACCGGGGAGCTGTTTTTT. The V call is TRBV5-1, the J call TRBJ2-2; D is ambiguous. The V gene lost 1 base and the J gene lost 5 bases, with 6 bases spanning the gap. CDR3 length: 13 amino acids. From germline, CDR1 is SGHRS and CDR2 YFSETQ.

V and J are TRBV25-1 and TRBJ2-3, with TRBD1 identical over 8 bases. J gave up 3 bases and V 6 bases, and 5 bases lay outside the gene matches. The CDR3 loop spans 14 amino acids. Germline V CDR1 and CDR2: MGHDK, SYGVNS. CDR3: CASSHGQGTDTQYF. CDR3 nucleotide sequence: TGTGCCAGCAGCCACGGACAGGGAACAGATACGCAGTATTTT. Complete variable domain (other parts from reference TRBV25-1 and TRBJ2-3): EADIYQTPRYLVIGTGKKITLECSQTMGHDKMYWYQQDPGMELHLIHYSYGVNSTEKGDLSSESTVSRIRTEHFPLTLESARPSHTSQYLCASSHGQGTDTQYFGPGTRLTVL.

The chain couples TRBV18 to TRBJ2-2; D may be TRBD1 (6 bases). Germline V gives CDR1 KGHSH, CDR2 LQKENI. The CDR3 loop spans 15 amino acids. The V gene lost 0 bases and the J gene lost 7 bases, with 12 bases spanning the gap. CDR3 in DNA: TGTGCCAGCTCACCACCGGGGGCCCGAAACGGGGAGCTGTTTTTT. It encodes CASSPPGARNGELFF.

The chain combines TRBV6-1 with TRBJ2-1; tentatively, D is TRBD1 or TRBD2 (5 bases each). The CDR3 contains 15 residues. V lost 6 bases to trimming and J lost 6 bases, with 18 bases between them. The germline gives CDR1 MNHNS, CDR2 SASEGT. The CDR3 region is CASRNSGTDFNEQFF. The CDR3 nucleotides read TGTGCCAGCAGGAACTCCGGGACGGACTTCAATGAGCAGTTCTTC.

The rearrangement uses TRBV28 and TRBJ2-5; TRBD2 matches 9 bases. This CDR3 has 16 residues. J lost 5 bases, V lost 5 bases, and 12 bases had no gene match. The germline V gene encodes CDR1 MDHEN and CDR2 SYDVKM. This CDR3 reads CASSVLRGGAGETQYF. The CDR3 DNA reads as TGTGCCAGCAGTGTTCTGCGCGGGGGGGCCGGGGAGACCCAGTACTTC.

V and J are TRBV6-5 and TRBJ2-7, with 10 bases matching TRBD1. The CDR3 runs to 14 residues. Germline values: CDR1 MNHEY, CDR2 SVGAGI. V lost 6 bases to trimming and J lost 6 bases; unmatched junction nucleotides: 8. This CDR3 is CASSIDRGRGEQYF. The CDR3 DNA reads as TGTGCCAGCAGCATCGACAGGGGGCGAGGCGAGCAGTACTTC.

The rearrangement uses TRBV10-3 and TRBJ2-2, with D possibly being TRBD1 or TRBD2 (5 bases each). Looked up from germline, CDR1 is ENHRY and CDR2 is SYGVKD. Between the trimmed V and J ends, which lost 0 bases and 6 bases, there was a span of 11 bases. This CDR3 spans 15 amino acids. The CDR3 nucleotides are TGTGCCATCAGTGAGTCGTCGGGGCTAGCCGGGGAGCTGTTTTTT. Its translation is CAISESSGLAGELFF.

The chain combines TRBV9 with TRBJ2-2, with D unresolved. The germline gives CDR1 SGDLS, CDR2 YYNGEE. The ends were cut back, 3 bases at V and 0 bases at J, with 6 bases in the middle. The CDR3 sequence is 14 residues long. CDR3 in amino acids: CASSAITNTGELFF. CDR3 in DNA: TGTGCCAGCAGCGCTATAACGAACACCGGGGAGCTGTTTTTT. The full variable domain, in which reference TRBV9 and TRBJ2-2 provide the parts outside the CDR3, is DSGVTQTPKHLITATGQRVTLRCSPRSGDLSVYWYQQSLDQGLQFLIQYYNGEERAKGNILERFSAQQFPDLHSELNLSSLELGDSALYFCASSAITNTGELFFGEGSRLTVL.

The rearrangement uses TRBV10-3 and TRBJ2-3; TRBD1 is a possible D gene (6 bases). CDR3 length equals 15 residues. Germline loops: CDR1 ENHRY, CDR2 SYGVKD. Trimming cost V 5 bases and J 1 base, with 13 bases left between them. CDR3 DNA sequence: TGTGCCATCAGTTTTGACAGGTGGGGCACAGATACGCAGTATTTT. Encoded protein: CAISFDRWGTDTQYF.

The chain uses TRBV10-3 and TRBJ2-3; 9 nucleotides line up with TRBD2. CDR1 and CDR2 (germline): ENHRY, SYGVKD. Losses at the gene ends were 6 bases for V and 7 bases for J; bases not matched to a gene: 8. The CDR3 runs to 14 residues. CDR3: CAIRPSGTPNTQYF. The CDR3 DNA reads as TGTGCCATCAGGCCTAGCGGGACCCCCAATACGCAGTATTTT.

This clone was picked up one time. The chain recombines TRBV5-6 with TRBJ1-6; 9 bases line up with TRBD1. The V gene end was trimmed by 3 bases and the J gene end by 13 bases; junction bases not matched to a gene: 11. Germline CDR1 reads SGHDT; CDR2 reads YYEEEE. The CDR3 has 15 residues. The chain's CDR3 is CASSSSRTGEPPLHF. DNA for the CDR3: TGTGCCAGCAGCTCGAGCCGGACAGGGGAGCCTCCCCTCCACTTT.

The chain is built from TRBV18 and TRBJ2-3, with D perhaps matching TRBD1 or TRBD2 (6 bases each). The CDR3 sequence is 14 residues long. Trimming cost V 3 bases and J 4 bases, with 11 bases left between them. Germline-derived CDR1 and CDR2 are KGHSH and LQKENI. This chain's CDR3 is CASSPLRGPDTQYF. As DNA, the CDR3 is TGTGCCAGCTCACCTCTCCGGGGGCCAGATACGCAGTATTTT.

The chain carries TRBV10-3 and TRBJ2-3, with 9 bases matching TRBD2. V shed 2 bases, J shed 6 bases, and the junction held 6 bases outside the gene matches. The CDR3 length is 15 residues. Germline V CDR1 and CDR2: ENHRY, SYGVKD. CDR3 protein: CAISEVAGEGDTQYF. The CDR3 nucleotides are TGTGCCATCAGTGAGGTAGCGGGAGAGGGCGATACGCAGTATTTT.

This rearrangement joins TRBV29-1 to TRBJ2-5, with 11 nucleotides matching TRBD2. Germline CDR1 reads SQVTM; CDR2 reads ANQGSEA. The CDR3 is 14 amino acids. J was trimmed by 6 bases and V by 1 base; bases with no gene match: 4. The CDR3 bases are TGCAGCGTTGAAGGGCTAGCGGGAGGACAGACCCAGTACTTC. Translated: CSVEGLAGGQTQYF.

This chain links TRBV5-8 with TRBJ1-5, with TRBD1 identical over 7 bases. V lost 0 bases, J lost 7 bases, and 4 bases stayed unmatched. Per germline, CDR1 SGHTS and CDR2 YDEGEE. The CDR3 runs 14 residues. CDR3: CASSLGLGGQPQHF. Here the CDR3 DNA reads TGTGCCAGCAGCTTGGGTCTAGGGGGCCAGCCCCAGCATTTT. Full variable domain (outside the CDR3, taken from reference TRBV5-8 and TRBJ1-5): EAGVTQSPTHLIKTRGQQATLRCSPISGHTSVYWYQQALGLGLQFLLWYDEGEERNRGNFPPRFSGRQFPNYSSELNVNALELEDSALYLCASSLGLGGQPQHFGDGTRLSIL.

This clone has only one observation. The rearrangement links TRBV6-5 to TRBJ2-7; D ambiguous. Trimming removed 11 bases at V and 0 bases at J, with 8 bases between. CDR1 is MNHEY and CDR2 is SVGAGI in the germline V gene. CDR3 length equals 11 residues. CDR3 residues: CASADSYEQYF. The DNA for the CDR3 is TGTGCCTCTGCCGACTCCTACGAGCAGTACTTC.

This sequence joins TRBV6-6 and TRBJ2-1, with 8 bases lining up with TRBD2. The V and J ends lost 6 bases and 8 bases, in that order; junction bases with no gene match: 12. CDR1 is MNHNY, CDR2 SVGAGI, per germline (reference sequence). The CDR3 is 15 residues long. In DNA form, the CDR3 reads TGTGCCAGCAGCTCTATAGCGGGAAAGGGGTATGAGCAGTTCTTC. Translated: CASSSIAGKGYEQFF.